A selection of T cell receptor beta chains follows, all from one sample in a study of T cell changes during pregnancy in multiple sclerosis. Repertoires were generated with immunoSEQ multiplex PCR, while TCRdb's copy carries only in-frame clones and drops some. The sample records approximately 88,000 clones, around 94% being singletons. Sequenced material: peripheral blood, taken in the third trimester of pregnancy. The receptors shown here come from a female donor with multiple sclerosis, enrolled in a pregnancy study. The CDR3 runs from the conserved cysteine through the conserved F or W. The D gene is left open where the match is weak. Clone size is not always given. Where it is, it says once, few, many or a class for expanded clones.

V,size,length,J,D,CDR3,DNA
TRBV30,-,14,TRBJ2-1,TRBD1,CAWSLGQSYNEQFF,TGTGCCTGGAGTTTGGGACAGTCCTACAATGAGCAGTTCTTC
TRBV2,-,16,TRBJ2-2,TRBD2,CASSEQAGVVTGELFF,TGTGCCAGCAGTGAACAGGCGGGAGTAGTGACCGGGGAGCTGTTTTTT
TRBV21-1,-,15,TRBJ2-7,-,CASSILGGQSYEQYF,TGTGCCAGCAGCATCTTAGGGGGACAGTCTTACGAGCAGTACTTC
TRBV27,-,14,TRBJ2-7,TRBD2,CASMSGRARYEQYF,TGTGCCAGTATGAGCGGGAGGGCCAGGTACGAGCAGTACTTC
TRBV27,-,17,TRBJ2-1,TRBD2,CASRFRATSGRANEQFF,TGTGCCAGCCGCTTTAGGGCAACTAGCGGGAGGGCCAATGAGCAGTTCTTC
TRBV6-5,-,15,TRBJ2-1,-,CASSYSILGQSEQFF,TGTGCCAGCAGTTACTCGATCTTAGGACAATCTGAGCAGTTCTTC
TRBV7-9,-,14,TRBJ2-7,-,CASSVTERSYEQYF,TGTGCCAGCAGCGTTACAGAAAGATCCTACGAGCAGTACTTC
TRBV27,-,15,TRBJ2-3,TRBD2,CASSLGLAGLDTQYF,TGTGCCAGCAGTTTAGGGCTAGCGGGATTAGATACGCAGTATTTT
TRBV2,-,15,TRBJ2-1,TRBD1,CASSEGTGKYNEQFF,TGTGCCAGCAGTGAGGGGACAGGGAAGTACAATGAGCAGTTCTTC
TRBV9,-,15,TRBJ1-1,TRBD1,CASSVATGQGNEAFF,TGTGCCAGCAGCGTAGCTACGGGACAGGGGAATGAAGCTTTCTTT
TRBV11-2,-,14,TRBJ2-5,-,CASSLLGGRETQYF,TGTGCCAGCAGCTTACTCGGGGGGCGCGAGACCCAGTACTTC
TRBV7-9,-,14,TRBJ1-1,-,CASSLVEGGTEAFF,TGTGCCAGCAGCTTAGTTGAAGGGGGCACTGAAGCTTTCTTT
TRBV7-6,-,13,TRBJ2-7,TRBD1,CASSLTRGREQYF,TGTGCCAGCAGCTTAACCAGGGGGCGCGAGCAGTACTTC
TRBV29-1,once,12,TRBJ2-7,-,CSVVAADYEQYF,TGCAGCGTTGTGGCGGCCGACTACGAGCAGTACTTC
TRBV11-2,-,14,TRBJ1-1,-,CASSLAGRDTEAFF,TGTGCCAGCAGCTTAGCAGGGAGGGACACTGAAGCTTTCTTT